These 26 T cell receptor beta chains were all obtained from the same sample, sequenced in a study of shared clonotypes between healthy human individuals. TCRdb's copy holds only in-frame clones and misses some; the assay was immunoSEQ multiplex PCR. The table lists fewer than 3 million clones, 92% of them singletons. Specimen: naive CD4+ T cells from PBMCs. Subset noted: CD45RA+ positively selected. Receptor source: a man younger than 35 in good health. Some clones in this sample may be carry-over from other donors' samples.

The chain recombines TRBV6-6 with TRBJ1-5; D call uncertain. V lost 11 bases and J 3 bases, leaving 8 bases between the germline ends. The CDR3 extends over 11 amino acids. The germline CDR1 and CDR2 sequences are MNHNY and SVGAGI (reference sequence). The CDR3 reads CAEGSNQPQHF. The CDR3 DNA reads as TGTGCCGAGGGTTCCAATCAGCCCCAGCATTTT.

The CDR3 sequence: CASSLTRLDPPRNTQYF. CDR3 in DNA: TGTGCCAGCAGCTTAACGCGGTTGGACCCGCCTCGGAATACGCAGTATTTT. This chain connects TRBV7-2 to TRBJ2-3; no firm D call. The germline V gene has CDR1 SGHTA and CDR2 FQGNSA. V dropped 2 bases and J dropped 7 bases, with 22 bases sitting between them. This CDR3 is built from 17 residues.

This clone has just one count. The chain couples TRBV6-5 to TRBJ1-2; D is possibly TRBD1 (6 bases). Germline V gene sequence: CDR1 MNHEY, CDR2 SVGAGI. The length of the CDR3 is 12 residues. V lost 7 bases, J lost 8 bases, and 14 bases lay in between. CDR3 DNA: TGTGCCAGCACCCACCCAGGGGTCGGCTACACCTTC. This codes for CASTHPGVGYTF.

This chain joins TRBV28 and TRBJ2-7, with D perhaps matching TRBD1 (6 bases). Germline CDR1 and CDR2: MDHEN and SYDVKM. The CDR3 sequence is 15 residues long. The V end was cut by 6 bases, the J end by 0 bases, with 15 bases between. The CDR3 protein is CASRRLTGSSYEQYF. CDR3 sequence (DNA): TGTGCCAGCAGACGACTTACAGGGTCCTCCTACGAGCAGTACTTC.

The chain joins TRBV2 to TRBJ2-4; 7 positions agree with TRBD1. Unmatched junction bases numbered 7, after V lost 1 base and J lost 10 bases. The CDR3 has 14 amino acids. Germline V lookup: CDR1 SNHLY, CDR2 FYNNEI. Here the CDR3 DNA reads TGTGCCAGCAGTGAAGGGGCAGGGGGTCAGATTCAGTACTTC. Encoded protein: CASSEGAGGQIQYF.

In regard to this clone: The same CDR3 also results from other DNA sequences found in this sample. V is TRBV28 and J is TRBJ1-1; D uncertain. Germline loops: CDR1 MDHEN, CDR2 SYDVKM. There are 14 residues in the CDR3. Trimming took 2 bases from V and 4 from J, leaving 11 bases between them. The CDR3 DNA reads TGTGCCAGCAGTTTAGTGGGCAGAATCACTGAAGCTTTCTTT. The encoded protein is CASSLVGRITEAFF.

The chain joins TRBV5-1 to TRBJ1-1, with TRBD1 matching over 7 bases. CDR3 size: 16 residues. In germline, CDR1 is SGHRS, CDR2 YFSETQ. The trim removed 4 bases at V and 0 bases at J, leaving 9 bases unmatched. The CDR3 loop is CASSVGAGTVNTEAFF. CDR3 nucleotide sequence: TGCGCCAGCAGCGTGGGCGCCGGGACAGTGAACACTGAAGCTTTCTTT.

The chain links TRBV7-3 to TRBJ2-6; a possible D gene is TRBD1 (6 bases). Trimming shortened V by 0 bases and J by 0 bases, and 15 bases separated the two germline ends. In germline, CDR1 is SGHTA, CDR2 FQGTGA. The CDR3 has 19 residues. The CDR3 region has the DNA TGTGCCAGCAGCTTAACACGTTGGGACAATGACTCTGGGGCCAACGTCCTGACTTTC. It is translated as CASSLTRWDNDSGANVLTF.

About this clone itself: At the DNA level, this CDR3 is encoded by other sequences in the same sample as well. The V and J genes are TRBV14 and TRBJ1-2; the D gene is possibly TRBD1 (5 bases). Trimming removed 3 bases from V and 4 bases from J, with 9 bases in between. Per the germline V gene, CDR1 is SGHDN and CDR2 is FVKESK. The CDR3 runs 13 residues. The CDR3 spells CASSQGRGYGYTF. CDR3 in DNA: TGTGCCAGCAGCCAGGGGCGAGGCTATGGCTACACCTTC.

The chain is built from TRBV6-5 and TRBJ1-5; D is possibly TRBD1 (6 bases). V lost 5 bases, J lost 7 bases, and 18 bases lay in between. Germline V gene sequence: CDR1 MNHEY, CDR2 SVGAGI. CDR3 size: 15 residues. The CDR3 DNA follows: TGTGCCAGCAGTAGGGCAGGGGTCCCCGGACAGCCCCAGCATTTT. Its translation is CASSRAGVPGQPQHF.

The chain is built from TRBV7-2 and TRBJ2-2; the match to TRBD2 covers 11 bases. Germline V gene lookup returns CDR1 SGHTA and CDR2 FQGNSA. Trimming removed 5 bases from V and 3 bases from J; junction bases left unmatched: 11. The CDR3 spans 18 residues. As DNA, the CDR3 is TGTGCCAGCAGCCGGACTAGCGGGCCCGGAGTCGACACCGGGGAGCTGTTTTTT. This codes for CASSRTSGPGVDTGELFF.

The gene calls are TRBV28 and TRBJ2-3; TRBD1 might be the D (5 bases). V was clipped by 8 bases and J by 3 bases, with 18 bases between them. The CDR3 has 15 residues. Germline-derived CDR1 and CDR2 are MDHEN and SYDVKM. The CDR3 spells CASGASGGLTDTQYF. The CDR3 DNA follows: TGTGCCAGCGGGGCCTCGGGCGGCCTGACAGATACGCAGTATTTT.

The genes are TRBV14 and TRBJ2-5, with TRBD2 matching over 11 bases. Germline-derived CDR1 and CDR2 are SGHDN and FVKESK. The CDR3 sequence is 16 residues long. V was clipped by 3 bases and J by 2 bases; unmatched bases: 5. This CDR3 is CASSHVLAGGQETQYF. As DNA, the CDR3 is TGTGCCAGCAGCCACGTGTTAGCGGGAGGGCAAGAGACCCAGTACTTC.

This chain joins TRBV6-4 and TRBJ2-7; 9 nucleotides line up with TRBD2. CDR1 and CDR2 from the germline V gene are MRHNA and SNTAGT. V lost 0 bases, J lost 4 bases, and 13 bases stayed unmatched. The CDR3 extends over 18 amino acids. The CDR3 is CASSDSGRTSVGGYEQYF. The CDR3 DNA is TGTGCCAGCAGTGACTCCGGTCGGACTAGCGTAGGGGGATACGAGCAGTACTTC.

The chain is built from TRBV12-2 and TRBJ2-3; the table's D call, TRBD2, was not checked against the DNA. TRBV12-2 is given as a pseudogene. The CDR3 is made up of 16 amino acids. The DNA of the CDR3 is TGTGCAAGTCCCCCAAGGCGGGCGGGGTGCACAGATACGCAGTATTTT. Its translation is CASPPRRAGCTDTQYF.

The rearrangement links TRBV27 to TRBJ1-1, with no clear D. Germline V gene lookup returns CDR1 MNHEY and CDR2 SMNVEV (reference sequence). This CDR3 comprises 18 residues. V lost 1 base, J lost 0 bases, and 18 bases lay in between. This chain's CDR3 is CASSLFGGRGGMNTEAFF. As DNA, the CDR3 is TGTGCCAGCAGTTTATTTGGAGGGCGCGGCGGTATGAACACTGAAGCTTTCTTT.

The V call is TRBV21-1, the J call TRBJ2-3; the DNA was not compared with TRBD2, the D call given in the table. TRBV21-1 is marked as a pseudogene. This CDR3 region has 15 residues. This CDR3 reads CASSTRTRPTDTQYF. CDR3 sequence (DNA): TGTGCCAGCAGCACCAGGACTAGACCCACAGATACGCAGTATTTT.

Note on this clone: Other nucleotide sequences in the sample specify the same CDR3. V gene TRBV28 combines with J gene TRBJ2-3, with D perhaps matching TRBD2 (5 bases). Deletions cut 5 bases from V and 2 bases from J, with 5 bases between. Germline lookup yields CDR1 MDHEN and CDR2 SYDVKM. The CDR3 contains 12 residues. The CDR3 nucleotides read TGTGCCAGCAGTCGGGACACAGATACGCAGTATTTT. Amino acids: CASSRDTDTQYF.

This clone was counted a single time. The genes are TRBV4-2 and TRBJ2-7, with TRBD2 as a possible D gene (6 bases). Trimming took 0 bases from V and 7 from J, leaving 22 bases between them. CDR1 LGHNA and CDR2 YNFKEQ come from the germline V gene. The CDR3 has 17 residues. CDR3 coding DNA: TGTGCCAGCAGCCAAGATCAATCAAGGGCGGGACCCTGGGAGCAGTACTTC. Encoded protein: CASSQDQSRAGPWEQYF.

The chain carries TRBV30 and TRBJ1-1; possibly TRBD1 for D (5 bases). From germline, CDR1 is GTSNPN and CDR2 SVGIG (reference sequence). Trimming took 0 bases from V and 11 from J, leaving 16 bases between them. This CDR3 is 13 amino acids long. This chain's CDR3 is CAWSVGGGLAAFF. The CDR3 nucleotides read TGTGCCTGGAGTGTAGGCGGGGGTTTGGCGGCTTTCTTT. Full variable domain (missing parts from reference TRBV30 and TRBJ1-1): SQTIHQWPATLVQPVGSPLSLECTVEGTSNPNLYWYRQAAGRGLQLLFYSVGIGQISSEVPQNLSASRPQDRQFILSSKKLLLSDSGFYLCAWSVGGGLAAFFGQGTRLTVV.

A few counts support this clone. The chain has TRBV27 and TRBJ2-2; a weak D match, TRBD2 (6 bases). V dropped 6 bases and J dropped 10 bases, with 18 bases sitting between them. The V gene's germline CDR1 is MNHEY and CDR2 SMNVEV (reference sequence). The CDR3 consists of 14 residues. CDR3 sequence reads: CASSRSGTEEELFF. In nucleotides, the CDR3 is TGTGCCAGCAGCCGCTCCGGGACTGAGGAGGAGCTGTTTTTT.

The chain joins TRBV7-2 to TRBJ2-1; D gene unclear. CDR1 SGHTA and CDR2 FQGNSA come from the germline V gene. V dropped 4 bases and J dropped 10 bases, with 11 bases sitting between them. This CDR3 region has 12 residues. CDR3 protein: CASSSPAVEQFF. The CDR3 coding sequence is TGTGCCAGCAGCTCTCCGGCAGTCGAGCAGTTCTTC.

This chain joins TRBV7-8 and TRBJ2-1, with 11 positions matching TRBD2. The CDR3 is 15 amino acids. Germline V CDR1 and CDR2: SGHVS, FQNEAQ. The V and J ends lost 2 bases and 5 bases, in that order; junction bases with no gene match: 2. The DNA of the CDR3 is TGTGCCAGCAGCTTAACTAGCGGGAGCCACAATGAGCAGTTCTTC. Protein product: CASSLTSGSHNEQFF.

This clone was recorded only once. At the DNA level, this CDR3 is encoded by other sequences in the same sample as well. The J gene is TRBJ2-7, the V gene TRBV18, with D unclear. Germline V CDR1 and CDR2: KGHSH, LQKENI. The CDR3 covers 14 residues. V was clipped by 0 bases and J by 1 base, with 7 bases between them. CDR3 DNA sequence: TGTGCCAGCTCACCACCATCAAGATCCTACGAGCAGTACTTC. It yields the protein CASSPPSRSYEQYF.

V is TRBV15 and J is TRBJ2-1; tentative D call: TRBD2 (5 bases). The V and J ends lost 5 bases and 2 bases respectively, with 10 bases between them. This CDR3 has 14 amino acids. Germline CDR1 reads LNHNV; CDR2 reads YYDKDF (reference sequence). The CDR3 nucleotides are TGTGCCACCAGCTTCCGGACTGCCTACAATGAGCAGTTCTTC. Translated: CATSFRTAYNEQFF.

This sequence joins TRBV28 and TRBJ2-6; D possibly corresponds to TRBD1 (6 bases). The CDR3 covers 16 residues. Trimming removed 0 bases from V and 4 bases from J, with 10 bases in between. Germline values: CDR1 MDHEN, CDR2 SYDVKM. CDR3: CASSLWGAGGANVLTF. Written as DNA, the CDR3 is TGTGCCAGCAGTTTATGGGGGGCAGGAGGGGCCAACGTCCTGACTTTC. The full variable domain, in which reference TRBV28 and TRBJ2-6 provide the parts outside the CDR3, is DVKVTQSSRYLVKRTGEKVFLECVQDMDHENMFWYRQDPGLGLRLIYFSYDVKMKEKGDIPEGYSVSREKKERFSLILESASTNQTSMYLCASSLWGAGGANVLTFGAGSRLTVL.